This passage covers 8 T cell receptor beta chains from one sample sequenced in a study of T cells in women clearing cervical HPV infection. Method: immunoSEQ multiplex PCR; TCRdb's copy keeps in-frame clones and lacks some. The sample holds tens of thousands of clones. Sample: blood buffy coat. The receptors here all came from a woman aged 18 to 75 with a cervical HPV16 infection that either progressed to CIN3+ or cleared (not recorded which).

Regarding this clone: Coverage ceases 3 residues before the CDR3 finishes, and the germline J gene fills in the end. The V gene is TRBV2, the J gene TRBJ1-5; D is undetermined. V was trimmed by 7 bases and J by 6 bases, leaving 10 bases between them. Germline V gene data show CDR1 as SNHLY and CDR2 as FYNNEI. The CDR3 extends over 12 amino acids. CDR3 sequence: CASNGEGQPQHF. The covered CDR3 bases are TGTGCCAGCAACGGGGAAGGTCAGCCC.

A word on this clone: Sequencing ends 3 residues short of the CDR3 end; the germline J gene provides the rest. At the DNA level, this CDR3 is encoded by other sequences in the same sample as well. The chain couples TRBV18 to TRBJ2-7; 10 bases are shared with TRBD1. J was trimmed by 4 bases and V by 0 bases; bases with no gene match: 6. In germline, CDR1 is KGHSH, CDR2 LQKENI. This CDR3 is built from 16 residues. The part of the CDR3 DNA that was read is TGTGCCAGCTCACCACCCTCCAGGACAGGGGGGTACGAG. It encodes CASSPPSRTGGYE. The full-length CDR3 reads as CASSPPSRTGGYEQYF. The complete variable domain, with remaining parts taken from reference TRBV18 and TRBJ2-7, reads NAGVMQNPRHLVRRRGQEARLRCSPMKGHSHVYWYRQLPEEGLKFMVYLQKENIIDESGMPKERFSAEFPKEGPSILRIQQVVRGDSAAYFCASSPPSRTGGYEQYFGPGTRLTVT.

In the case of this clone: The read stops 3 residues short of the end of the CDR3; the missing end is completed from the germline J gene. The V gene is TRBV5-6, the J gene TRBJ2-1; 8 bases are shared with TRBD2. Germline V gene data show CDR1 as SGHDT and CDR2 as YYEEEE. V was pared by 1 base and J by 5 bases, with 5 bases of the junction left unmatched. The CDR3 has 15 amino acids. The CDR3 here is CASSLWSGGHNEQFF. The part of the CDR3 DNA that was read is TGTGCCAGCAGCTTGTGGAGCGGGGGCCACAATGAG.

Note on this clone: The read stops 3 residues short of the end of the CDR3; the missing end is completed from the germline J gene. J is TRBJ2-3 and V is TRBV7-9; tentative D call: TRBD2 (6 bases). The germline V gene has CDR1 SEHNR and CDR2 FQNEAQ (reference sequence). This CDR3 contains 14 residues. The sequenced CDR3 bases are TGTGCCAGCAGCTTAGGCGGAGGGGAACAGCCG. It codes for CASSLGGGEQP. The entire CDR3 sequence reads CASSLGGGEQPQYF.

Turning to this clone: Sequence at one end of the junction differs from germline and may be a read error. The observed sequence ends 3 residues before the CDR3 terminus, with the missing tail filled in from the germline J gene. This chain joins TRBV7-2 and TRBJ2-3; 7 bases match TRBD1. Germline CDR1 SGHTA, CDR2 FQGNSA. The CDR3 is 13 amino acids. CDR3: CASSGTDSETQYF. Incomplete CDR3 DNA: TGTGCCAGCAGCGGGACAGACTCAGAGACG.

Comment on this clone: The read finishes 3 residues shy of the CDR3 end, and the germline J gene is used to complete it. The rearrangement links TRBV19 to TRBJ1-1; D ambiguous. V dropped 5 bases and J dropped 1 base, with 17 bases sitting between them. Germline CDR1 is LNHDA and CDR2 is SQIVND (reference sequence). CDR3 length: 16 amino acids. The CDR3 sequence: CASSRGLGVRNTEAFF. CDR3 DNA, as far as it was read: TGTGCCAGTAGTCGCGGACTCGGGGTAAGGAACACTGAA.

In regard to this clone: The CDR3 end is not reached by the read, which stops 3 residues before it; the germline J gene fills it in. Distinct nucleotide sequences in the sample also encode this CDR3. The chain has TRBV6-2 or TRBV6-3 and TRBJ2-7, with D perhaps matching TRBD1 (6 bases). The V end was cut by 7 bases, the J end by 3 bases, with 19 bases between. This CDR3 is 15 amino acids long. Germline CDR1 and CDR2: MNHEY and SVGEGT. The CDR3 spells CASTTTGTYVYEQYF. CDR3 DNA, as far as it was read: TGTGCCAGCACCACAACAGGGACATATGTCTACGAG.

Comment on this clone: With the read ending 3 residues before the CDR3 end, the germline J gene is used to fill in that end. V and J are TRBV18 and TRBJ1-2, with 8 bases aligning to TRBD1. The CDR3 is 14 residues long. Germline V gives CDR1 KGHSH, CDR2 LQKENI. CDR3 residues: CASSPPGQAYDYTF. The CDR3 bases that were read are TGTGCCAGCTCACCACCGGGACAGGCCTACGAC.